Reported below is one T cell receptor (beta chain). This specimen comes from a study of human thymus T cells. Clones were read by immunoSEQ multiplex PCR, and TCRdb kept only the in-frame ones, dropping some. The table shows 60,000 to 75,000 clones, with roughly 94% occurring only once. The CDR3 length is 16 residues. Trimming shortened V by 3 bases and J by 0 bases, and 12 bases separated the two germline ends. Germline CDR1 is LNHDA and CDR2 is SQIVND (reference sequence). It was from resections taken during corrective heart surgery that the thymus tissue came. The chain combines TRBV19 with TRBJ2-1; D not certain. The clonotype was recovered from a girl in the first two years of life with a congenital heart defect but otherwise immunologically healthy. Sequenced input: thymus tissue. CDR3 residues: CASSISRPSSYNEQFF. Written as DNA, the CDR3 is TGTGCCAGTAGTATTTCCCGCCCGAGCTCCTACAATGAGCAGTTCTTC.